Presented here are 5 T cell receptor beta chains from one specimen sequenced in a study of cytomegalovirus exposure and HLA in healthy donors. The study ran its PCR with 60 Vbeta and 13 Jbeta primers. Some clones are missing from TCRdb's copy, which holds only in-frame ones; the method was immunoSEQ multiplex PCR. Counted here are roughly 250,000 clones, 70% to 90% occurring once; the ten biggest clones make up 2% to 2.5%. Sequencing used PBMCs. These receptors originate from a woman aged 40-49 years in good health and CMV-seropositive.

The gene calls are TRBV9 and TRBJ1-3; 7 nucleotides line up with TRBD1. V shed 3 bases and J 2 bases; nucleotides not matched to a gene: 23. CDR3 length equals 21 residues. Per germline, CDR1 SGDLS and CDR2 YYNGEE. The CDR3 bases are TGTGCCAGCAGCGAGGGACAGCGTACTGGAATTCTCAGGGGGACTGGAAACACCATATATTTT. It codes for CASSEGQRTGILRGTGNTIYF.

CDR3 residues: CASSPRGTTGANVLTF. CDR3 DNA sequence: TGTGCCAGCAGCCCCCGCGGAACGACTGGGGCCAACGTCCTGACTTTC. V and J are TRBV9 and TRBJ2-6; no firm D call. The germline V gene has CDR1 SGDLS and CDR2 YYNGEE. This CDR3 has 16 amino acids. Trimming stripped 4 bases from V and 2 bases from J, with 13 bases between.

This clone appeared once. The V gene is TRBV5-4, the J gene TRBJ2-7; TRBD1 matches 7 bases. The CDR3 spans 13 residues. Trimming took 4 bases from V and 3 from J; bases not matched to a gene: 4. Germline V gene sequence: CDR1 SGHNT, CDR2 YYREEE (reference sequence). The CDR3 DNA reads TGTGCCAGCAGCCAGGGACAGCGCTACGAGCAGTACTTC. This gives the protein CASSQGQRYEQYF.

The chain is built from TRBV6-4 and TRBJ2-1; D might be TRBD1 (6 bases). Germline CDR1 is MRHNA and CDR2 is SNTAGT. V was cut by 0 bases and J by 9 bases, with 12 bases left in between. The CDR3 has 14 residues. CDR3 amino acids: CASSDSPGAGEQFF. The CDR3 nucleotides read TGTGCCAGCAGTGACTCTCCAGGGGCCGGTGAGCAGTTCTTC.

The CDR3 reads CASSPAGETGELFF. The CDR3 nucleotides are TGTGCCAGCTCACCGGCAGGGGAAACCGGGGAGCTGTTTTTT. The chain couples TRBV18 to TRBJ2-2; weak D call: TRBD1 (6 bases). The V gene's germline CDR1 is KGHSH and CDR2 LQKENI. This CDR3 comprises 14 residues. Trimming cost V 3 bases and J 5 bases, with 10 bases left between them.